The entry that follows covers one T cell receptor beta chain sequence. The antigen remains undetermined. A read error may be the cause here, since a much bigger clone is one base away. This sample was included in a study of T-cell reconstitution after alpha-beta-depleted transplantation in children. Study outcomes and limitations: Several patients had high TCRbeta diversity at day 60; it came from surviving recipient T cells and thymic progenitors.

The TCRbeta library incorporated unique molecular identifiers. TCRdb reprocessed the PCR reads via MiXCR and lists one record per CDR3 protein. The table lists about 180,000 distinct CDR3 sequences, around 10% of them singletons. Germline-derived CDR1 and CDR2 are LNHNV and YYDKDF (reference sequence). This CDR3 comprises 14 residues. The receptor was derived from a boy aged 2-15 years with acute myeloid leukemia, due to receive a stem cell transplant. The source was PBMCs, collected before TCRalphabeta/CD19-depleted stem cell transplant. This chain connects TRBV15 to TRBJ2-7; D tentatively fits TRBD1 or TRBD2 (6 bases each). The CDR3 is CATRRDLDGGDQYF. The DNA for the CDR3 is TGTGCCACCCGCAGAGATCTTGACGGGGGCGATCAGTACTTC.